The present TCR beta chain was sequenced within a study of response to subunit inactivated influenza vaccine. General study findings and limits: Only a handful of new T cells, the authors suggested, are recruited with each seasonal influenza vaccination.

This clonotype showed up just a few times. What it binds is unknown. TCRdb ran MiXCR on the RT-PCR reads and lists one entry per CDR3 protein. The sample yields approximately 700,000 distinct CDR3 sequences, roughly 13% seen once. V was pared by 1 base and J by 0 bases, with 7 bases between. From germline, CDR1 is SEHNR and CDR2 FQNEAQ (reference sequence). The CDR3 is made up of 15 amino acids. This receptor was obtained from a man in his fifties or sixties who received an inactivated influenza vaccine. The material sequenced was PBMCs from blood, taken 14 to 15 days before vaccination. The chain recombines TRBV7-9 with TRBJ1-5, with no clear D. The DNA for the CDR3 is TGTGCCAGCAGCTTAGGGCACTATAGCAATCAGCCCCAGCATTTT. Its translation: CASSLGHYSNQPQHF.